The 2 T cell receptor beta chains below come from one sample, sequenced in a study of CD8 T cells in ankylosing spondylitis (dated by TCRdb to 2016 to 2017). The library was produced with 5' RACE. Sequencing instrument: Illumina HiSeq 2500. TCRdb handled the public reads itself, with Q25 trimming in fastp and clone calling in MiXCR, and kept productive beta chains. Under each unique CDR3 protein, matching rows form one entry showing the most common genes and DNA. The table for this sample lists roughly 150,000 distinct CDR3 sequences; roughly a third of them were counted only once. Over 5.5% of the sample lies in the top ten. Sequencing input: synovial fluid, either unsorted or a sorted T cell fraction (not recorded which). The receptors were gathered from a male donor with ankylosing spondylitis.

This clonotype has more than one count but fewer than ten. The rearrangement joins TRBV11-3 to TRBJ2-7; D not resolved. Germline assignment: CDR1 SGHNT and CDR2 YENEEA. CDR3 length: 15 residues. Deletions cut 5 bases from V and 0 bases from J, with 14 bases between. Written as DNA, the CDR3 is TGTGCCAGCAGCCTTCGTTTCGCCAGCTCCTACGAGCAGTACTTC. It specifies CASSLRFASSYEQYF.

The chain joins TRBV5-6 to TRBJ2-5, with TRBD1 matching over 7 bases. The CDR3 is 15 amino acids. Germline lookup yields CDR1 SGHDT and CDR2 YYEEEE. The trim removed 0 bases at V and 0 bases at J, leaving 2 bases unmatched. The chain's CDR3 is CASSLGQGYQETQYF. CDR3 DNA: TGTGCCAGCAGCTTGGGACAGGGCTACCAAGAGACCCAGTACTTC.